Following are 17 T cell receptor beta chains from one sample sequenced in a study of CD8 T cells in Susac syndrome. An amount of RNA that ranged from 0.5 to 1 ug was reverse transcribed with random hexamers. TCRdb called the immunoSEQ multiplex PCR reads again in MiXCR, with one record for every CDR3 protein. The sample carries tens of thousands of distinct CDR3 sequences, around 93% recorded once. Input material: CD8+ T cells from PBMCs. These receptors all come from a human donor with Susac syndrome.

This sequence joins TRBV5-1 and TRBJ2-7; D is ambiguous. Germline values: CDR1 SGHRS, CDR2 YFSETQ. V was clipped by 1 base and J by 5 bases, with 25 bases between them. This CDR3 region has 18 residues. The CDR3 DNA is TGCGCCAGCAGCTTGTCAGTTGTCGAGAGGTCGAAAGGACACGAGCAGTACTTC. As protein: CASSLSVVERSKGHEQYF.

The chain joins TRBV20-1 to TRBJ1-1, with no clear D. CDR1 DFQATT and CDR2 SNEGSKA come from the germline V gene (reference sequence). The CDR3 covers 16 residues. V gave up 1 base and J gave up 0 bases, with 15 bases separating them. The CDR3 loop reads CSARVDPGGMNTEAFF. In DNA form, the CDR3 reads TGCAGTGCTAGAGTTGACCCGGGAGGGATGAACACTGAAGCTTTCTTT.

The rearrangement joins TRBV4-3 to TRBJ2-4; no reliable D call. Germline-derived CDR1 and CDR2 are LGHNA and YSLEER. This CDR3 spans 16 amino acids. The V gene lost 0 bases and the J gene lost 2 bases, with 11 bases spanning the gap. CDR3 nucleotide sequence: TGCGCCAGCAGCCAAGATGAAAGGTCGCCCAAAAACATTCAGTACTTC. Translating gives CASSQDERSPKNIQYF.

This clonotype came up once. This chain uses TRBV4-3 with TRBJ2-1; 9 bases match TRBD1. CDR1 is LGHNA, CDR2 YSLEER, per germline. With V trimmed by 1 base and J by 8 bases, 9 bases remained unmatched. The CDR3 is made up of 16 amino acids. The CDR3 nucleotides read TGCGCCAGCAGCCAAGCACAGGGGGCTCCAGGGGATGAGCAGTTCTTC. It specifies CASSQAQGAPGDEQFF.

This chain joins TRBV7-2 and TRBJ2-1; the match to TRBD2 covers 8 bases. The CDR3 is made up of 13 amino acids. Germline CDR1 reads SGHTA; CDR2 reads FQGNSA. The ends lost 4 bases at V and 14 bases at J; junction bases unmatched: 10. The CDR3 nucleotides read TGTGCCAGCAGCTCGTCACTAGCGGAGAGTAAGTTCTTC. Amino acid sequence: CASSSSLAESKFF.

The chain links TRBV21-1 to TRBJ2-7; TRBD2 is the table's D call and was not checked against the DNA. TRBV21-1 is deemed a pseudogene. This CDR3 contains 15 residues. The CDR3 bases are TGTGCCAGCAGCCCGAGCCTAGCGGAAACTTACGAGCAGTACTTC. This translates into CASSPSLAETYEQYF.

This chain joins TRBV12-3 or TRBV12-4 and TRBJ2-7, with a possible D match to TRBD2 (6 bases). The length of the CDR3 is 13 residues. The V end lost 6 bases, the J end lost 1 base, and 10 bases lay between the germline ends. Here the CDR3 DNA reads TGTGCCAGCAGGGGACTGGCTTCCTACGAGCAGTACTTC. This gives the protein CASRGLASYEQYF.

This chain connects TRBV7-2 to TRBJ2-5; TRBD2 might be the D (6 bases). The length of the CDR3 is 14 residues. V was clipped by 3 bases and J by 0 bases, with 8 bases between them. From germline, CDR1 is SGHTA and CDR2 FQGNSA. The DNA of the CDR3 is TGTGCCAGCAGCTTTACGGGGGACCAAGAGACCCAGTACTTC. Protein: CASSFTGDQETQYF.

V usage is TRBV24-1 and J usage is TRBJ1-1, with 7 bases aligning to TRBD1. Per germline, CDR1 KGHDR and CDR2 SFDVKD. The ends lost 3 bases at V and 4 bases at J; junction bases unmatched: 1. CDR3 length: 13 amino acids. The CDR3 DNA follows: TGTGCCACCAGTGATGGGACAGCCACTGAAGCTTTCTTT. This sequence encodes CATSDGTATEAFF.

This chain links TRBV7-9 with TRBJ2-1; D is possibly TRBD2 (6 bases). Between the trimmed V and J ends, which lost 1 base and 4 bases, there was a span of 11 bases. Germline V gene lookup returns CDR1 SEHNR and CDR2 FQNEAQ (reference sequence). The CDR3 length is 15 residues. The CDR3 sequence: CASSLGGDPYNEQFF. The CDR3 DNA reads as TGTGCCAGCAGCTTAGGGGGGGATCCTTACAATGAGCAGTTCTTC.

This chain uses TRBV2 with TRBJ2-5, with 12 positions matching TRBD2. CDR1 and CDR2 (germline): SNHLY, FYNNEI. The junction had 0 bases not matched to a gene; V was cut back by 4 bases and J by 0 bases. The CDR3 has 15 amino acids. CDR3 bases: TGTGCCAGCAGTGGACTAGCGGGAGACCAAGAGACCCAGTACTTC. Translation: CASSGLAGDQETQYF.

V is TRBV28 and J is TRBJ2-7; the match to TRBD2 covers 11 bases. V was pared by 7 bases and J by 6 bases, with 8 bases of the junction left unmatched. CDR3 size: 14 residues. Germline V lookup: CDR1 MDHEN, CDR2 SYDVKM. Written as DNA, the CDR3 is TGTGCCAGCACCCTTGGGACTAGCGGAGCCGAGCAGTACTTC. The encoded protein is CASTLGTSGAEQYF. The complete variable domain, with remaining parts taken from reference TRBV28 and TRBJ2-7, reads DVKVTQSSRYLVKRTGEKVFLECVQDMDHENMFWYRQDPGLGLRLIYFSYDVKMKEKGDIPEGYSVSREKKERFSLILESASTNQTSMYLCASTLGTSGAEQYFGPGTRLTVT.

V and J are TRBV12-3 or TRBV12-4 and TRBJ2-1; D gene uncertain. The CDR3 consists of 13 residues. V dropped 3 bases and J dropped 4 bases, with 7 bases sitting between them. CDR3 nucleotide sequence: TGTGCCAGCAGTTTCACCACGTACAATGAGCAGTTCTTC. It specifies CASSFTTYNEQFF.

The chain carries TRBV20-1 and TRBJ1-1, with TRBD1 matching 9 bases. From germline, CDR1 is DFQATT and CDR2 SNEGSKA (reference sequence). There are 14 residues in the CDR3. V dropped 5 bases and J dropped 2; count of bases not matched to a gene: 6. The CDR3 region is CSAYRTGDNTEAFF. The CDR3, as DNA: TGCAGTGCTTATCGGACAGGGGATAACACTGAAGCTTTCTTT.

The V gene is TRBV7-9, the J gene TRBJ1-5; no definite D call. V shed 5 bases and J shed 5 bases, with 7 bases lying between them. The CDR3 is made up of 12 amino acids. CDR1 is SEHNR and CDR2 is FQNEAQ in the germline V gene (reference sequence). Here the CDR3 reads CASSPPYQPQHF. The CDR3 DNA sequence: TGTGCCAGCAGCCCTCCCTATCAGCCCCAGCATTTT.

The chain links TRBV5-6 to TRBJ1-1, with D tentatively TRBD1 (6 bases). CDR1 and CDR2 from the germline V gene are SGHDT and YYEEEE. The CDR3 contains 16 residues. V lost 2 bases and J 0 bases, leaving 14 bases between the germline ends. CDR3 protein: CASSFHREGMNTEAFF. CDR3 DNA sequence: TGTGCCAGCAGCTTCCACAGGGAAGGTATGAACACTGAAGCTTTCTTT.

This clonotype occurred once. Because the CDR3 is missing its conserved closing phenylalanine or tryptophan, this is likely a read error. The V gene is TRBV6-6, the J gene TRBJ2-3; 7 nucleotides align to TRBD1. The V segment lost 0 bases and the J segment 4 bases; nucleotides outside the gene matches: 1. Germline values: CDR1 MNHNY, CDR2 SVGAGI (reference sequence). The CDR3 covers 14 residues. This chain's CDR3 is CASSYSGGADTQYL. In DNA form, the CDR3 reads TGTGCCAGCAGTTACTCAGGGGGCGCAGATACGCAGTATCTT.